This T cell receptor beta chain was obtained from a study of a mutant IDH1 vaccine in newly diagnosed glioma. Study as a whole: Previous treatment comprised radiotherapy, temozolomide, or both, mostly both.

Time point specified: week 35, safety follow-up. All doses held 300 ug of mutant IDH1 20-mer peptide, with topical imiquimod. Those who donated had recent WHO grade 3 or 4 IDH1-mutant, ATRX-lost astrocytomas. V gave up 0 bases and J gave up 9 bases; unmatched junction bases: 5. The CDR3 extends over 14 amino acids. The germline CDR1 and CDR2 sequences are SGDLS and YYNGEE. TCRdb's table, derived via immunoSEQ multiplex PCR, lists solely in-frame clones and lacks some. Altogether approximately 60,000 clones are present, 74% being singletons, with the ten largest covering around 4.5%. Only one count was recorded for this clone. Antigen: not known. Study-level results: It seemed that pseudoprogression was not linked to changes in the top peripheral T cell clonotypes.

Source: PBMCs, taken from a glioma patient whose treatment included an IDH1 peptide vaccine. The TCR was taken from a man in his fifties or sixties with glioma. The chain couples TRBV9 to TRBJ2-1; 8 nucleotides agree with TRBD1. Here the CDR3 DNA reads TGTGCCAGCAGCGTAGACTCAGGGGGCGGTGAGCAGTTCTTC. This gives the protein CASSVDSGGGEQFF. The full variable domain, completed using reference TRBV9 and TRBJ2-1, is DSGVTQTPKHLITATGQRVTLRCSPRSGDLSVYWYQQSLDQGLQFLIQYYNGEERAKGNILERFSAQQFPDLHSELNLSSLELGDSALYFCASSVDSGGGEQFFGPGTRLTVL.